These 4 T cell receptor beta chains were sequenced from one sample in a study of cytotoxic CD8 clonotypes in ibrutinib-treated CLL. Method: immunoSEQ multiplex PCR; TCRdb's copy keeps in-frame clones and lacks some. This sample yields about 97,000 clones, of which about 74% are seen a single time; 20% to 25% belongs to the top ten. Sequencing was performed on PBMCs, taken after 24 months of ibrutinib treatment. The receptors come from a human donor with chronic lymphocytic leukemia.

The chain is built from TRBV10-3 and TRBJ2-5; TRBD1 aligns across 9 bases. Trimming took 6 bases from V and 1 from J; bases not matched to a gene: 3. The CDR3 has 14 amino acids. Germline CDR1 and CDR2: ENHRY and SYGVKD. CDR3 sequence: CAIRQGQGQETQYF. As DNA, the CDR3 is TGTGCCATCAGGCAGGGACAGGGCCAAGAGACCCAGTACTTC.

This clone was found a few times. The chain links TRBV19 to TRBJ1-6; weak D call: TRBD1 (6 bases). The length of the CDR3 is 16 residues. Germline lookup yields CDR1 LNHDA and CDR2 SQIVND (reference sequence). Trimming cost V 6 bases and J 7 bases, with 19 bases left between them. This chain's CDR3 is CASSPQGGQGNSPLHF. As DNA, the CDR3 is TGTGCCAGTAGCCCACAGGGCGGTCAGGGCAATTCACCCCTCCACTTT.

The V and J genes are TRBV18 and TRBJ1-4; D ambiguous. In germline, CDR1 is KGHSH, CDR2 LQKENI. Trimming pared 1 base from V and 4 bases from J, leaving 10 bases between. The CDR3 contains 15 residues. In nucleotides, the CDR3 is TGTGCCAGCTCACCACATACAGCGTTTAATGAAAAACTGTTTTTT. It encodes CASSPHTAFNEKLFF.

The chain has TRBV9 and TRBJ1-5; D possibly corresponds to TRBD1 (5 bases). Germline V gene sequence: CDR1 SGDLS, CDR2 YYNGEE. The CDR3 is 15 amino acids. Between the trimmed V and J ends, which lost 6 bases and 1 base, there was a span of 14 bases. Here the CDR3 reads CASNPGGGSNQPQHF. Written as DNA, the CDR3 is TGTGCCAGCAACCCTGGGGGGGGAAGCAATCAGCCCCAGCATTTT.